Following are 10 T cell receptor beta chains from one sample sequenced in a study of shared clonotypes between healthy human individuals. Positively selected for CCR7, the CD45RO-negative cells used as naive CD8 cells excluded terminally differentiated effector memory CD45RA+ cells. Generated by immunoSEQ multiplex PCR, the TCRdb table keeps only in-frame clones and is missing some. Of around 1.9 million clones listed, 90% to 95% were seen once; the top ten hold more than 1.5%. Sequenced input: naive CD8+ T cells from PBMCs. The receptors shown here come from a man aged 18-30 years in good health. Some clones in this sample may be carry-over from other donors' samples.

As for this clone: The junction and the germline gene differ at one end; a read error may be behind it. CDR3: CASSSTDRPDRIF. CDR3 sequence (DNA): TGTGCCAGCAGCTCCACGGACCGCCCGGATAGGATCTTC. This chain joins TRBV13 and TRBJ2-1, with no clear D. This CDR3 is 13 amino acids long. Germline CDR1 reads PRHDT; CDR2 reads FYEKMQ (reference sequence).

Remarks on this clone: Other DNA sequences in this sample translate to the same CDR3. V is TRBV7-9 and J is TRBJ1-1; D is unclear. This CDR3 is built from 14 residues. Germline V gives CDR1 SEHNR, CDR2 FQNEAQ (reference sequence). Trimming cost V 0 bases and J 2 bases, with 7 bases left between them. Here the CDR3 DNA reads TGTGCCAGCAGCTTAGCTGGGCCTAACACTGAAGCTTTCTTT. Its translation is CASSLAGPNTEAFF. The variable domain in full, with the rest retrieved from reference TRBV7-9 and TRBJ1-1, is DTGVSQNPRHKITKRGQNVTFRCDPISEHNRLYWYRQTLGQGPEFLTYFQNEAQLEKSRLLSDRFSAERPKGSFSTLEIQRTEQGDSAMYLCASSLAGPNTEAFFGQGTRLTVV.

This clone was counted between two and nine times. This chain joins TRBV2 and TRBJ1-1, with D possibly matching TRBD1 (6 bases). V dropped 1 base and J dropped 1 base, with 13 bases sitting between them. The germline gives CDR1 SNHLY, CDR2 FYNNEI. This CDR3 contains 16 residues. Here the CDR3 reads CASSEGSGVANTEAFF. The CDR3 DNA follows: TGTGCCAGCAGTGAAGGGTCAGGGGTGGCGAACACTGAAGCTTTCTTT.

The rearrangement joins TRBV7-8 to TRBJ2-7; D is possibly TRBD1 (6 bases). The germline V gene encodes CDR1 SGHVS and CDR2 FQNEAQ. This CDR3 region has 14 residues. V was shortened by 5 bases and J by 6 bases, with 17 bases between the two germline ends. The CDR3: CASSPGTPSFEQYF. The CDR3 nucleotides are TGTGCCAGCAGCCCCGGGACACCCAGTTTCGAGCAGTACTTC.

The genes are TRBV5-1 and TRBJ1-1; TRBD1 is a possible D gene (5 bases). Germline V gives CDR1 SGHRS, CDR2 YFSETQ. The CDR3 has 15 amino acids. Trimming stripped 2 bases from V and 2 bases from J, with 13 bases between. The CDR3 DNA sequence: TGCGCCAGCAGCTTTTTAGGGACCCCTAACACTGAAGCTTTCTTT. It yields the protein CASSFLGTPNTEAFF.

This clone was found once. This sequence joins TRBV28 and TRBJ1-5, with a tentative D call TRBD1 (6 bases). Germline-derived CDR1 and CDR2 are MDHEN and SYDVKM. This CDR3 has 14 amino acids. V shed 2 bases and J shed 6 bases, with 11 bases lying between them. The CDR3 coding sequence is TGTGCCAGCAGTTTACCAGGGGCGGGTCAGCCCCAGCATTTT. As protein: CASSLPGAGQPQHF.

This rearrangement joins TRBV28 to TRBJ1-5; 7 bases match TRBD1. Germline V gene data show CDR1 as MDHEN and CDR2 as SYDVKM. The CDR3 consists of 14 residues. Unmatched junction bases numbered 8, after V lost 6 bases and J lost 6 bases. In DNA, the CDR3 is TGTGCCAGCAGCATCAGGGGGGTTGGTCAGCCCCAGCATTTT. It yields the protein CASSIRGVGQPQHF.

The chain recombines TRBV28 with TRBJ2-7, with 7 bases identical to TRBD1. Per germline, CDR1 MDHEN and CDR2 SYDVKM. CDR3 length equals 12 residues. V shed 8 bases and J 4 bases; nucleotides not matched to a gene: 5. Here the CDR3 DNA reads TGTGCCAGCGAGACAGGGAATTACGAGCAGTACTTC. It specifies CASETGNYEQYF.

The CDR3 sequence is CAWRQVNTGELFF. CDR3 bases: TGTGCCTGGAGACAGGTGAACACCGGGGAGCTGTTTTTT. The V gene is TRBV30, the J gene TRBJ2-2; tentatively, D is TRBD1 (5 bases). V was clipped by 3 bases and J by 1 base, with 6 bases between them. Looked up from germline, CDR1 is GTSNPN and CDR2 is SVGIG (reference sequence). The CDR3 is 13 amino acids.

Note on this clone: This sample includes further DNA sequences coding for the same CDR3. This chain links TRBV19 with TRBJ2-1; weak D call: TRBD2 (6 bases). The CDR3 contains 16 residues. Trimming cost V 3 bases and J 0 bases, with 12 bases left between them. Per the germline V gene, CDR1 is LNHDA and CDR2 is SQIVND (reference sequence). The CDR3 DNA reads as TGTGCCAGTAGTATTGGGGCGGGGAGCTCCTACAATGAGCAGTTCTTC. Its protein is CASSIGAGSSYNEQFF.